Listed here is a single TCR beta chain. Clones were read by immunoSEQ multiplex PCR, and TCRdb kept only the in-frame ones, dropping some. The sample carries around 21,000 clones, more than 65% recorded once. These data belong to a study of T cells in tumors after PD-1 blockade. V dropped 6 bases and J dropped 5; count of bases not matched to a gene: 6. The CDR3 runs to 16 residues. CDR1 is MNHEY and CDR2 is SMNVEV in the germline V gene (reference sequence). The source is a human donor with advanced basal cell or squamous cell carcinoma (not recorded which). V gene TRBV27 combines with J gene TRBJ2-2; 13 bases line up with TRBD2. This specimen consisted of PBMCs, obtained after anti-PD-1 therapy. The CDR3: CASRRTSGRGTGELFF. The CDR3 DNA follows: TGTGCCAGCAGACGAACTAGCGGGAGGGGAACCGGGGAGCTGTTTTTT.